The 15 T cell receptor beta chains reported below all come from one sample, sequenced in a study of persistence of HIV-infected CD4 T cells. Sequencing used immunoSEQ version 4 in survey mode. Assay: immunoSEQ multiplex PCR; the TCRdb copy retains only in-frame clones and omits some. The sample shows tens of thousands of clones, approximately 80% of them seen only once. Cells were stimulated with overlapping HIV-1 Gag 15-mer peptides. CD40L/CD69 double-negative CD45RO-high memory CD4+ T cells were collected. Their antigen targets remain unknown. Here the sequenced sample was CD4+ T cells sorted from PBMCs after roughly 18-hour stimulation, taken from a patient who received antiretroviral therapy. Receptors were obtained from an adult man with HIV who was CMV-seropositive.

This clone was counted once. V usage is TRBV15 and J usage is TRBJ2-2; TRBD1 agrees at 8 bases. The germline V gene has CDR1 LNHNV and CDR2 YYDKDF (reference sequence). CDR3 length equals 19 residues. The V segment lost 0 bases and the J segment 5 bases; nucleotides outside the gene matches: 14. Written as DNA, the CDR3 is TGTGCCACCAGCAGAGAGAGAATGGTCGGACAGGGTGGGACCGGGGAGCTGTTTTTT. Amino acids: CATSRERMVGQGGTGELFF.

The chain links TRBV30 to TRBJ2-7; tentative D call: TRBD2 (7 bases). CDR3 length: 14 amino acids. CDR1 and CDR2 (germline): GTSNPN, SVGIG (reference sequence). Trimming cost V 0 bases and J 7 bases, with 16 bases left between them. CDR3 region: CAWSVKGGAREQYF. The CDR3 DNA is TGTGCCTGGAGTGTAAAGGGGGGGGCGCGGGAGCAGTACTTC.

The chain uses TRBV7-2 and TRBJ1-1; no firm D call. From germline, CDR1 is SGHTA and CDR2 FQGNSA. Trimming pared 3 bases from V and 10 bases from J, leaving 18 bases between. The CDR3 sequence is 14 residues long. The CDR3 reads CASSFGGVWERAFF. CDR3 DNA sequence: TGTGCCAGCAGCTTCGGTGGGGTTTGGGAGCGAGCTTTCTTT.

J is TRBJ2-2 and V is TRBV9; 11 nucleotides match TRBD2. CDR1 and CDR2 (germline): SGDLS, YYNGEE. V lost 1 base, J lost 4 bases, and 9 bases stayed unmatched. CDR3 size: 18 residues. The DNA of the CDR3 is TGTGCCAGCAGCGTATTTAGCGGGGGGGCGGCGGGCACCGGGGAGCTGTTTTTT. This gives the protein CASSVFSGGAAGTGELFF.

The chain carries TRBV27 and TRBJ1-2, with D unclear. CDR1 is MNHEY and CDR2 is SMNVEV in the germline V gene (reference sequence). V lost 2 bases and J lost 4, with 17 bases in between. The CDR3 has 16 residues. This CDR3 reads CASSLSPRGQIYGYTF. DNA for the CDR3: TGTGCCAGCAGTTTAAGTCCCCGTGGCCAGATCTATGGCTACACCTTC.

This clone appeared a few times. The chain has TRBV30 and TRBJ2-1; no definite D call. Trimming pared 2 bases from V and 5 bases from J, leaving 10 bases between. Germline CDR1 reads GTSNPN; CDR2 reads SVGIG (reference sequence). This CDR3 spans 13 amino acids. The CDR3 here is CAWSPNSDNEQFF. The CDR3, as DNA: TGTGCCTGGAGTCCAAACAGCGACAATGAGCAGTTCTTC.

The chain joins TRBV19 to TRBJ2-5, with a possible D match to TRBD1 (5 bases). V lost 1 base and J 6 bases, leaving 9 bases between the germline ends. Germline V gene lookup returns CDR1 LNHDA and CDR2 SQIVND (reference sequence). The CDR3 length is 13 residues. As DNA, the CDR3 is TGTGCCAGTAGTATAGCAGGGATGCAGACCCAGTACTTC. This translates into CASSIAGMQTQYF.

The chain links TRBV7-2 to TRBJ2-3; 9 nucleotides match TRBD2. V lost 4 bases, J lost 5 bases, and 10 bases stayed unmatched. The CDR3 spans 16 residues. The germline V gene encodes CDR1 SGHTA and CDR2 FQGNSA. The CDR3 region is CASSYGLASPLDTQYF. CDR3 sequence (DNA): TGTGCCAGCAGCTACGGACTAGCGAGTCCCTTAGATACGCAGTATTTT.

The rearrangement links TRBV10-3 to TRBJ1-1; D is unclear. The CDR3 runs to 17 residues. In germline, CDR1 is ENHRY, CDR2 SYGVKD. Trimming took off 0 bases at V and 0 bases at J, with 14 bases between the two ends. The CDR3 region has the DNA TGTGCCATCAGTGAGTCCGGGCGGCCGAACATGAACACTGAAGCTTTCTTT. It yields the protein CAISESGRPNMNTEAFF.

The chain carries TRBV2 and TRBJ2-5; TRBD2 matches at 10 bases. This CDR3 contains 14 residues. The V segment lost 8 bases and the J segment 5 bases; nucleotides outside the gene matches: 8. Germline V CDR1 and CDR2: SNHLY, FYNNEI. As DNA, the CDR3 is TGTGCCAGCGTTGGACTAGCGGTTATGGAGACCCAGTACTTC. It translates to CASVGLAVMETQYF.

The DNA of the CDR3 is TGTGCCAGCAGCTTAGGGGGGGGCTGGAGCAATCAGCCCCAGCATTTT. Translated: CASSLGGGWSNQPQHF. This chain links TRBV7-2 with TRBJ1-5, with TRBD1 as a possible D gene (6 bases). The CDR3 length is 16 residues. Germline CDR1 is SGHTA and CDR2 is FQGNSA. Trimming cost V 1 base and J 1 base, with 11 bases left between them.

This chain uses TRBV6-1 with TRBJ2-7, with D hard to call. Trimming removed 1 base at V and 7 bases at J, with 17 bases between. Per germline, CDR1 MNHNS and CDR2 SASEGT. The CDR3 totals 15 residues. The CDR3 nucleotides read TGTGCCAGCAGTGAAGAAGCAGGTAGAGGTAGGGAGCAGTACTTC. Residues: CASSEEAGRGREQYF.

In its sample, this clone was seen once. The chain links TRBV19 to TRBJ2-1, with D perhaps TRBD1 (6 bases). V was trimmed by 10 bases and J by 7 bases, leaving 11 bases between them. Germline V gene sequence: CDR1 LNHDA, CDR2 SQIVND (reference sequence). CDR3 size: 11 residues. CDR3 sequence: CATLRGNEQFF. The CDR3 bases are TGTGCCACCCTAAGGGGGAATGAGCAGTTCTTC.

This clone was detected a few times. This chain uses TRBV6-1 with TRBJ1-5; possibly TRBD1 for D (5 bases). Trimming took off 0 bases at V and 6 bases at J, with 15 bases between the two ends. CDR3 length: 16 residues. Germline V CDR1 and CDR2: MNHNS, SASEGT. The DNA of the CDR3 is TGTGCCAGCAGTGAAGCAGAAGCAGGGATCACTCAGCCCCAGCATTTT. Protein product: CASSEAEAGITQPQHF.

The chain joins TRBV19 to TRBJ2-5, with 10 bases lining up with TRBD2. The CDR3 loop spans 16 amino acids. Per germline, CDR1 LNHDA and CDR2 SQIVND (reference sequence). V was clipped by 3 bases and J by 5 bases; unmatched bases: 9. CDR3 sequence: CASSMYPSGRSETQYF. CDR3 DNA sequence: TGTGCCAGTAGTATGTATCCTAGCGGGAGATCCGAGACCCAGTACTTC. The full variable domain, its missing parts supplied by reference TRBV19 and TRBJ2-5, is DGGITQSPKYLFRKEGQNVTLSCEQNLNHDAMYWYRQDPGQGLRLIYYSQIVNDFQKGDIAEGYSVSREKKESFPLTVTSAQKNPTAFYLCASSMYPSGRSETQYFGPGTRLLVL.